The 18 T cell receptor beta chains listed next were all sequenced from one sample in a study of T cell responses to AZD1222 COVID-19 vaccine. TCRdb's copy holds only in-frame clones and misses some; the assay was immunoSEQ multiplex PCR. Among about 87,000 clones, roughly 90% were seen once, and the ten largest hold 2.8%. The sample in question was peripheral blood, obtained on day 0 of AZD1222 vaccination. The receptors here all came from an adult in good health.

The chain links TRBV6-5 to TRBJ1-5; D remains ambiguous. The V end was cut by 2 bases, the J end by 4 bases, with 6 bases between. The CDR3 is 13 residues long. The germline CDR1 and CDR2 sequences are MNHEY and SVGAGI. CDR3 in amino acids: CASSYRRNQPQHF. The CDR3 DNA reads TGTGCCAGCAGTTACCGTAGGAATCAGCCCCAGCATTTT.

This clone was detected once. The V gene is TRBV5-5, the J gene TRBJ1-2; perhaps TRBD1 as D (5 bases). V lost 4 bases and J 0 bases, leaving 19 bases between the germline ends. The CDR3 is made up of 17 amino acids. The V gene's germline CDR1 is SGHKS and CDR2 YYEKEE (reference sequence). The CDR3 sequence: CASSGGAGTAPNYGYTF. Written as DNA, the CDR3 is TGTGCCAGCAGCGGGGGAGCCGGGACCGCTCCTAACTATGGCTACACCTTC. The full variable domain, completed using reference TRBV5-5 and TRBJ1-2, is DAGVTQSPTHLIKTRGQQVTLRCSPISGHKSVSWYQQVLGQGPQFIFQYYEKEERGRGNFPDRFSARQFPNYSSELNVNALLLGDSALYLCASSGGAGTAPNYGYTFGSGTRLTVV.

V usage is TRBV14 and J usage is TRBJ2-1, with 9 bases fitting TRBD2. This CDR3 is built from 15 residues. The V segment lost 5 bases and the J segment 6 bases; nucleotides outside the gene matches: 8. From germline, CDR1 is SGHDN and CDR2 FVKESK. Here the CDR3 DNA reads TGTGCCAGCAGCAAGACACTAGCGGGCGGCAATGAGCAGTTCTTC. This gives the protein CASSKTLAGGNEQFF. Based on the CDR3 plus reference TRBV14 and TRBJ2-1, the full variable domain is EAGVTQFPSHSVIEKGQTVTLRCDPISGHDNLYWYRRVMGKEIKFLLHFVKESKQDESGMPNNRFLAERTGGTYSTLKVQPAELEDSGVYFCASSKTLAGGNEQFFGPGTRLTVL.

The chain couples TRBV4-1 to TRBJ1-2; D perhaps matches TRBD1 (5 bases). Trimming stripped 1 base from V and 3 bases from J, with 12 bases between. In germline, CDR1 is MGHRA, CDR2 YSYEKL. The CDR3 length is 15 residues. The CDR3 DNA reads TGCGCCAGCAGCCAAGTTACACAGGCCGACTATGGCTACACCTTC. This codes for CASSQVTQADYGYTF.

This chain connects TRBV5-6 to TRBJ1-6; D remains ambiguous. The V gene's germline CDR1 is SGHDT and CDR2 YYEEEE. Trimming took off 5 bases at V and 0 bases at J, with 18 bases between the two ends. The CDR3 length is 18 residues. CDR3 residues: CASSLVPGSGSYNSPLHF. CDR3 DNA: TGTGCCAGCAGTCTAGTACCTGGATCCGGCTCCTATAATTCACCCCTCCACTTT.

This sequence joins TRBV28 and TRBJ2-3; D not resolved. Per germline, CDR1 MDHEN and CDR2 SYDVKM. The germline V and J ends were trimmed by 5 bases and 6 bases, with 18 bases remaining between them. The CDR3 extends over 15 amino acids. CDR3 sequence: CASSPEPRSLDTQYF. The CDR3 region has the DNA TGTGCCAGCAGTCCCGAGCCTCGGTCTCTCGATACGCAGTATTTT.

V is TRBV20-1 and J is TRBJ2-5; 7 bases map to TRBD2. CDR1 is DFQATT and CDR2 is SNEGSKA in the germline V gene (reference sequence). CDR3 length equals 16 residues. Losses at the gene ends were 3 bases for V and 7 bases for J; bases not matched to a gene: 17. The CDR3 is CSASGIVGRSAGTQYF. The CDR3 DNA follows: TGCAGTGCTAGTGGGATCGTCGGGAGGTCCGCTGGGACCCAGTACTTC.

The rearrangement links TRBV19 to TRBJ1-1; 7 bases fit TRBD1. Looked up from germline, CDR1 is LNHDA and CDR2 is SQIVND (reference sequence). J was trimmed by 5 bases and V by 3 bases; bases with no gene match: 9. The CDR3 contains 15 residues. CDR3 sequence (DNA): TGTGCCAGTAGTATTAAGCAGGGGGTTAGGACTGAAGCTTTCTTT. Translated, it gives CASSIKQGVRTEAFF.

The chain joins TRBV7-2 to TRBJ1-5; a weak D match, TRBD1 (5 bases). The CDR3 covers 16 residues. The ends were cut back, 3 bases at V and 1 base at J, with 13 bases in the middle. Germline assignment: CDR1 SGHTA and CDR2 FQGNSA. DNA for the CDR3: TGTGCCAGCAGCTTTTCCGCAGGGCACAGCAATCAGCCCCAGCATTTT. This codes for CASSFSAGHSNQPQHF.

V is TRBV29-1 and J is TRBJ1-2; D remains unclear. Looked up from germline, CDR1 is SQVTM and CDR2 is ANQGSEA. The CDR3 consists of 13 residues. Between the trimmed V and J ends, which lost 4 bases and 1 base, there was a span of 10 bases. The CDR3 coding sequence is TGCAGCGTTGCACATACTAGTAACTATGGCTACACCTTC. This encodes CSVAHTSNYGYTF.

The table lists this clone with a few counts. The rearrangement links TRBV6-5 to TRBJ1-4, with TRBD1 as a possible D gene (6 bases). Germline loops: CDR1 MNHEY, CDR2 SVGAGI. Trimming cost V 6 bases and J 8 bases, with 13 bases left between them. This CDR3 contains 13 residues. The CDR3 here is CASREGGAEKLFF. The DNA for the CDR3 is TGTGCCAGCAGGGAGGGGGGGGCGGAAAAACTGTTTTTT.

V and J are TRBV7-9 and TRBJ1-2; tentative D call: TRBD1 (5 bases). CDR1 and CDR2 (germline): SEHNR, FQNEAQ (reference sequence). The germline V and J ends were trimmed by 3 bases and 8 bases, with 16 bases remaining between them. CDR3 length equals 14 residues. The DNA of the CDR3 is TGTGCCAGCAGCTTCAACCAGGGAATTCGGGGCTACACCTTC. Its translation is CASSFNQGIRGYTF.

The V call is TRBV28, the J call TRBJ1-2; TRBD1 aligns across 7 bases. CDR3 length: 13 residues. V was clipped by 9 bases and J by 2 bases; unmatched bases: 6. Germline lookup yields CDR1 MDHEN and CDR2 SYDVKM. This CDR3 is CASFTGVNYGYTF. CDR3 nucleotides: TGTGCCAGTTTCACAGGGGTAAACTATGGCTACACCTTC.

The V and J genes are TRBV28 and TRBJ1-1; 9 bases map to TRBD1. This CDR3 is built from 16 residues. Losses at the gene ends were 5 bases for V and 2 bases for J; bases not matched to a gene: 9. The germline gives CDR1 MDHEN, CDR2 SYDVKM. CDR3 sequence reads: CASSPHDRGVNTEAFF. The DNA of the CDR3 is TGTGCCAGCAGTCCTCATGACAGGGGGGTCAACACTGAAGCTTTCTTT.

The V gene is TRBV4-1, the J gene TRBJ1-3, with a possible D match to TRBD1 (5 bases). Germline values: CDR1 MGHRA, CDR2 YSYEKL. The CDR3 is 17 residues long. Between the trimmed V and J ends, which lost 0 bases and 0 bases, there was a span of 12 bases. The CDR3 bases are TGCGCCAGCAGCCAAGAACCGAGGGGCGCCTCTGGAAACACCATATATTTT. Its translation is CASSQEPRGASGNTIYF.

This clone came up once. This chain links TRBV11-2 with TRBJ2-2, with D possibly being TRBD1 or TRBD2 (5 bases each). V was clipped by 1 base and J by 3 bases, with 15 bases between them. Germline V gene lookup returns CDR1 SGHAT and CDR2 FQNNGV. The CDR3 sequence is 17 residues long. CDR3 residues: CASSLGRGPLDTGELFF. The CDR3 DNA follows: TGTGCCAGCAGCTTAGGACGGGGCCCACTTGACACCGGGGAGCTGTTTTTT.

A note on this clone: Compared with germline, one end of the junction differs, possibly owing to a read error. The rearrangement links TRBV6-5 to TRBJ2-7, with a possible D match to TRBD2 (5 bases). This CDR3 is 15 amino acids long. The germline V gene has CDR1 MNHEY and CDR2 SVGAGI. CDR3 DNA: TGTGCCAGCAGGGACTTTTCGAGATCTTCCTCCGAGCAGTACTTC. This sequence encodes CASRDFSRSSSEQYF.

This chain uses TRBV6-2 or TRBV6-3 with TRBJ1-1; no clear D. V dropped 2 bases and J dropped 0 bases, with 10 bases sitting between them. Germline CDR1 and CDR2: MNHEY and SVGEGT. The CDR3 runs 15 residues. Here the CDR3 reads CASSYETWVNTEAFF. The CDR3, as DNA: TGTGCCAGCAGTTACGAGACATGGGTGAACACTGAAGCTTTCTTT.